Presented here are 8 T cell receptor beta chains from one specimen sequenced in a study of STAT3 mutations in large granular lymphocyte leukemia (dated 2019 in TCRdb). Results the study describes overall, beyond this receptor: At least one immunodominant TCRbeta clonotype was present in every T-LGLL patient, and multiple immunodominant subclonotypes appeared in about half of the T-LGLL patients.

Their specific antigens are unknown. Libraries were prepared through the immunoSEQ multiplex PCR assay. Imported from immuneACCESS, the table was reduced by TCRdb to in-frame sequences with V and J called. These copies leave out some clones; in studies compared against another copy, an unresolved V gene accounts for under half, and the cause of the remainder is not known. This sample lists tens of thousands of clones; roughly three quarters were detected once. Less than 0.55% of the sample is taken by the ten largest. Sequencing was performed on PBMCs. These receptors came from a human donor with T large granular lymphocyte leukemia. Some clones in this sample may be carry-over from other donors' samples.

The V call is TRBV6-6, the J call TRBJ1-2, with D uncertain. V was trimmed by 4 bases and J by 4 bases, leaving 7 bases between them. This CDR3 has 12 residues. From germline, CDR1 is MNHNY and CDR2 SVGAGI (reference sequence). Written as DNA, the CDR3 is TGTGCCAGCAGTTTTGATGTCTATGGCTACACCTTC. The encoded protein is CASSFDVYGYTF.

The rearrangement joins TRBV28 to TRBJ2-7, with D perhaps matching TRBD1 (6 bases). Germline CDR1 is MDHEN and CDR2 is SYDVKM. V lost 4 bases, J lost 6 bases, and 19 bases lay in between. The CDR3 has 15 amino acids. CDR3 loop: CASSSRTRGGGEQYF. The CDR3 DNA sequence: TGTGCCAGCAGTTCTCGGACCCGAGGGGGTGGCGAGCAGTACTTC.

V is TRBV2 and J is TRBJ2-5, with 7 bases lining up with TRBD1. Germline trimming cut 3 bases from V and 5 bases from J; bases unmatched to any gene: 6. The germline CDR1 and CDR2 sequences are SNHLY and FYNNEI. There are 14 residues in the CDR3. The chain's CDR3 is CASSENRGHETQYF. CDR3 DNA sequence: TGTGCCAGCAGTGAGAACAGGGGTCACGAGACCCAGTACTTC.

In its sample, this clone was seen a few times. The V and J genes are TRBV18 and TRBJ1-1, with no clear D. The CDR3 has 12 amino acids. Trimming took 4 bases from V and 5 from J, leaving 8 bases between them. CDR1 is KGHSH and CDR2 is LQKENI in the germline V gene. The CDR3 region is CASSQTGTEAFF. The CDR3 bases are TGTGCCAGCTCACAAACCGGGACTGAAGCTTTCTTT.

This clone was detected only once. This chain links TRBV2 with TRBJ2-5; 8 bases are shared with TRBD2. The CDR3 covers 14 residues. The trim removed 7 bases at V and 2 bases at J, leaving 6 bases unmatched. Germline-derived CDR1 and CDR2 are SNHLY and FYNNEI. CDR3 sequence reads: CASMALAGQETQYF. The DNA for the CDR3 is TGTGCCAGCATGGCGTTAGCGGGACAAGAGACCCAGTACTTC.

This clone was counted a single time. The chain employs TRBV7-9 and TRBJ1-5, with 8 bases identical to TRBD1. CDR3 length equals 16 residues. The junction had 8 bases not matched to a gene; V was cut back by 5 bases and J by 2 bases. Germline V gives CDR1 SEHNR, CDR2 FQNEAQ (reference sequence). CDR3 coding DNA: TGTGCCAGCAGCCCCACAGGGGGGGTGGGCAATCAGCCCCAGCATTTT. Translating gives CASSPTGGVGNQPQHF.

The genes are TRBV29-1 and TRBJ2-7, with D perhaps matching TRBD2 (6 bases). Germline assignment: CDR1 SQVTM and CDR2 ANQGSEA. Trimming pared 3 bases from V and 4 bases from J, leaving 13 bases between. The CDR3 spans 13 residues. The CDR3: CSVEGEAAYEQYF. CDR3 nucleotides: TGCAGCGTTGAGGGGGAGGCCGCGTACGAGCAGTACTTC.

CDR3 loop: CASSPDNQPQHF. The CDR3 DNA reads as TGTGCCAGCTCACCAGACAATCAGCCCCAGCATTTT. The chain combines TRBV18 with TRBJ1-5; no reliable D call. CDR1 KGHSH and CDR2 LQKENI come from the germline V gene. Trimming shortened V by 2 bases and J by 3 bases, and 2 bases separated the two germline ends. This CDR3 is built from 12 residues.